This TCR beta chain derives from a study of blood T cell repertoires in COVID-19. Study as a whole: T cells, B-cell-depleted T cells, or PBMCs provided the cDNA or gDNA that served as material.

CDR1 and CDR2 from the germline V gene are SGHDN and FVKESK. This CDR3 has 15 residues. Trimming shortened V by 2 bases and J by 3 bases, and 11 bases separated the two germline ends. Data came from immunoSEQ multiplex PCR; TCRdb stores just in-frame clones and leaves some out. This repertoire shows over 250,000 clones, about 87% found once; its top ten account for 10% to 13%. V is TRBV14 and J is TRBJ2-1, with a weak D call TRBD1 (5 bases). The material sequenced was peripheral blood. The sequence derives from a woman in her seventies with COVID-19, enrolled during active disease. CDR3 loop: CASSQRAGHYNEQFF. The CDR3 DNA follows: TGTGCCAGCAGCCAACGAGCAGGGCACTACAATGAGCAGTTCTTC.